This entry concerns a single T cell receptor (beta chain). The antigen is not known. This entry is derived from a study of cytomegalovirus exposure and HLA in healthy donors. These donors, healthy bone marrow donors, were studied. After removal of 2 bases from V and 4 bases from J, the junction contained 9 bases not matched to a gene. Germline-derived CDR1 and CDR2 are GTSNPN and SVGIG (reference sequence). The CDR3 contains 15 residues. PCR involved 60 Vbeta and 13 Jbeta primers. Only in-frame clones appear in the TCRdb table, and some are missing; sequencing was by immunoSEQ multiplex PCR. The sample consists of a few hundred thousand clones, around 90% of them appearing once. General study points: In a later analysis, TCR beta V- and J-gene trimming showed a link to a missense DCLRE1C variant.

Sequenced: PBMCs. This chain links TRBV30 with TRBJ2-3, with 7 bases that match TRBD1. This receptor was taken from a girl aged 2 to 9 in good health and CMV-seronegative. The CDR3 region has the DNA TGTGCCTGGAGTTCAACAGGGGCAAGCTCAGATACGCAGTATTTT. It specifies CAWSSTGASSDTQYF. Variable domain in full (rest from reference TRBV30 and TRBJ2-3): SQTIHQWPATLVQPVGSPLSLECTVEGTSNPNLYWYRQAAGRGLQLLFYSVGIGQISSEVPQNLSASRPQDRQFILSSKKLLLSDSGFYLCAWSSTGASSDTQYFGPGTRLTVL.